This TCR beta chain was obtained from a study of immune cell composition in non-small cell lung cancer. Profiled with immunoSEQ multiplex PCR; TCRdb holds only in-frame clones, not every one. This repertoire shows 6,200 or so clones, about 74% found once; its top ten account for 5% to 7%. Normal lung was sampled as far from the tumour as possible, at least 3 cm. As concerns this clone: Its antigen is undetermined.

Study results and limitations: Adenocarcinomas with higher top tumour-associated clone frequency had more reactive TILs. Tumour-associated clones >0.5% occurred in 30% to 35% of adenocarcinomas, roughly 80% of squamous.

The junction had 7 bases not matched to a gene; V was cut back by 2 bases and J by 8 bases. CDR1 and CDR2 from the germline V gene are ENHRY and SYGVKD. This CDR3 is 14 amino acids long. This receptor was obtained from a human donor with non-small cell lung cancer. Sequences were obtained from non-adjacent lung tissue. The chain joins TRBV10-3 to TRBJ1-2; TRBD1 aligns across 8 bases. Here the CDR3 reads CAISEPAGGDGYTF. The CDR3, as DNA: TGTGCCATCAGTGAGCCTGCAGGGGGCGACGGCTACACCTTC.